Below, 21 T cell receptor beta chains from the same sample are listed, as sequenced in a study of T-cell memory formation after mild COVID-19. TCRdb independently ran MiXCR on the 5' RACE reads; one entry per CDR3 protein. The sample yields hundreds of thousands of distinct CDR3 sequences, 23% seen once. Sequencing used PBMCs or a T cell subset sorted from them (not recorded which). The receptors here all came from an adult woman who had mild COVID-19 (a few samples of this study predate the infection). Cell type and time point are not known.

V usage is TRBV7-3 and J usage is TRBJ2-2; possible D gene TRBD1, 5 bases. Trimming left V 0 bases short and J 5 bases short, with 10 bases between. This CDR3 region has 15 residues. From germline, CDR1 is SGHTA and CDR2 FQGTGA. The CDR3 region is CASSLTPGLTGELFF. The CDR3 DNA follows: TGTGCCAGCAGCTTAACGCCAGGGTTAACCGGGGAGCTGTTTTTT.

This clonotype appeared a few times. The chain links TRBV15 to TRBJ1-3; D is unresolved. The V end lost 3 bases, the J end lost 5 bases, and 8 bases lay between the germline ends. Per germline, CDR1 LNHNV and CDR2 YYDKDF (reference sequence). The CDR3 loop spans 13 amino acids. CDR3 in DNA: TGTGCCACCAGCAGGGATTCTAGAAACACCATATATTTT. It specifies CATSRDSRNTIYF.

This clonotype was picked up many times. The V gene is TRBV4-2, the J gene TRBJ2-7; possible D gene TRBD2, 7 bases. V was clipped by 1 base and J by 0 bases, with 13 bases between them. Germline V gene data show CDR1 as LGHNA and CDR2 as YNFKEQ. The CDR3 sequence is 16 residues long. The CDR3 DNA reads TGTGCCAGCAGCCAAGGGGGGGGCCTCAGCTCCTACGAGCAGTACTTC. Translation gives CASSQGGGLSSYEQYF.

The chain joins TRBV15 to TRBJ2-2; D gene uncertain. CDR3 size: 12 residues. V lost 3 bases and J 8 bases, leaving 7 bases between the germline ends. Germline V CDR1 and CDR2: LNHNV, YYDKDF (reference sequence). CDR3 region: CATSSLEGELFF. DNA of the CDR3: TGTGCCACCAGCAGCCTGGAAGGGGAGCTGTTTTTT.

This chain connects TRBV7-9 to TRBJ1-1, with TRBD1 matching over 7 bases. CDR1 SEHNR and CDR2 FQNEAQ come from the germline V gene (reference sequence). The junction had 7 bases not matched to a gene; V was cut back by 9 bases and J by 0 bases. The CDR3 runs 14 residues. This chain's CDR3 is CASSATGVNTEAFF. The CDR3 DNA reads as TGTGCCAGTAGCGCAACAGGGGTGAACACTGAAGCTTTCTTT.

The genes are TRBV6-5 and TRBJ2-3; D is unclear. CDR1 and CDR2 (germline): MNHEY, SVGAGI. This CDR3 is built from 15 residues. Trimming pared 3 bases from V and 2 bases from J, leaving 12 bases between. In DNA, the CDR3 is TGTGCCAGCAGTTATCGCCGGTTGTCCACAGATACGCAGTATTTT. This codes for CASSYRRLSTDTQYF.

The genes are TRBV7-6 and TRBJ2-5, with 10 bases fitting TRBD1. The CDR3 sequence is 14 residues long. CDR1 and CDR2 (germline): SGHVS, FNYEAQ. V lost 6 bases to trimming and J lost 0 bases; unmatched junction nucleotides: 1. The CDR3, as DNA: TGTGCCAGCAGGACAGGGGGCTACCAAGAGACCCAGTACTTC. The encoded protein is CASRTGGYQETQYF.

This clonotype was seen a handful of times. The chain is built from TRBV19 and TRBJ1-1; no clear D. Trimming removed 8 bases from V and 1 base from J, with 17 bases in between. CDR3 size: 15 residues. From germline, CDR1 is LNHDA and CDR2 SQIVND (reference sequence). CDR3 amino acids: CASQNQRAKNTEAFF. CDR3 nucleotides: TGTGCCAGTCAAAACCAGAGGGCCAAGAACACTGAAGCTTTCTTT.

This clonotype was seen more than once but under ten times. V and J are TRBV5-1 and TRBJ2-7; 8 bases are a match to TRBD2. V was pared by 4 bases and J by 2 bases, with 11 bases of the junction left unmatched. Germline CDR1 is SGHRS and CDR2 is YFSETQ. CDR3 length equals 16 residues. The CDR3 DNA reads as TGCGCCAGCAGCCCCGAAGGTAGCGGGACAACCTACGAGCAGTACTTC. It encodes CASSPEGSGTTYEQYF. The complete variable domain, with remaining parts taken from reference TRBV5-1 and TRBJ2-7, reads KAGVTQTPRYLIKTRGQQVTLSCSPISGHRSVSWYQQTPGQGLQFLFEYFSETQRNKGNFPGRFSGRQFSNSRSEMNVSTLELGDSALYLCASSPEGSGTTYEQYFGPGTRLTVT.

This clonotype was counted a few times. This chain joins TRBV18 and TRBJ2-1; tentatively, D is TRBD2 (6 bases). The CDR3 totals 13 residues. Between the trimmed V and J ends, which lost 3 bases and 13 bases, there was a span of 16 bases. Germline values: CDR1 KGHSH, CDR2 LQKENI. The CDR3 DNA follows: TGTGCCAGCTCACCCACGACGAGCGGGCTACAGTTCTTC. This gives the protein CASSPTTSGLQFF.

V usage is TRBV29-1 and J usage is TRBJ2-7, with TRBD2 matching over 10 bases. In germline, CDR1 is SQVTM, CDR2 ANQGSEA. This CDR3 has 14 residues. Unmatched junction bases numbered 4, after V lost 2 bases and J lost 3 bases. As DNA, the CDR3 is TGCAGCGTTGAACTAGCGGGAGAGTTCTACGAGCAGTACTTC. It codes for CSVELAGEFYEQYF.

The rearrangement joins TRBV12-3 or TRBV12-4 to TRBJ2-1; possible D gene TRBD2, 5 bases. Trimming removed 6 bases from V and 5 bases from J, with 11 bases in between. The CDR3 length is 13 residues. CDR3 loop: CASSLAGHNEQFF. The DNA for the CDR3 is TGTGCCAGCAGCCTTGCGGGTCACAATGAGCAGTTCTTC.

This clonotype appeared once. The rearrangement joins TRBV19 to TRBJ2-7; 8 bases agree with TRBD2. The CDR3 runs 16 residues. The ends lost 5 bases at V and 4 bases at J; junction bases unmatched: 13. From germline, CDR1 is LNHDA and CDR2 SQIVND (reference sequence). The CDR3 DNA follows: TGTGCCAGTAGTGGAAGAGCGGGGGTGTCTAGGTACGAGCAGTACTTC. Its protein is CASSGRAGVSRYEQYF. Drawing the rest from reference TRBV19 and TRBJ2-7, the complete variable domain is DGGITQSPKYLFRKEGQNVTLSCEQNLNHDAMYWYRQDPGQGLRLIYYSQIVNDFQKGDIAEGYSVSREKKESFPLTVTSAQKNPTAFYLCASSGRAGVSRYEQYFGPGTRLTVT.

The chain couples TRBV18 to TRBJ2-3; D may be TRBD1 (6 bases). The germline V and J ends were trimmed by 1 base and 4 bases, with 18 bases remaining between them. CDR1 and CDR2 (germline): KGHSH, LQKENI. This CDR3 is 17 amino acids long. CDR3 in DNA: TGTGCCAGCTCACCACAAGGTTTCGGACAGAGCCCAGATACGCAGTATTTT. It specifies CASSPQGFGQSPDTQYF. Filled out from reference TRBV18 and TRBJ2-3, the complete variable domain reads NAGVMQNPRHLVRRRGQEARLRCSPMKGHSHVYWYRQLPEEGLKFMVYLQKENIIDESGMPKERFSAEFPKEGPSILRIQQVVRGDSAAYFCASSPQGFGQSPDTQYFGPGTRLTVL.

The chain carries TRBV12-3 or TRBV12-4 and TRBJ2-1; the D is unclear. Trimming took off 7 bases at V and 6 bases at J, with 19 bases between the two ends. The length of the CDR3 is 15 residues. CDR3 loop: CASNFESFTSNEQFF. For the CDR3, the DNA is TGTGCCAGCAACTTTGAGAGTTTCACAAGCAATGAGCAGTTCTTC.

The J gene is TRBJ2-1, the V gene TRBV12-3 or TRBV12-4; the match to TRBD2 covers 13 bases. The CDR3 contains 18 residues. J lost 2 bases, V lost 1 base, and 5 bases had no gene match. CDR3 in amino acids: CASSLGLAGGQPYNEQFF. The CDR3 bases are TGTGCCAGCAGTTTAGGACTAGCGGGGGGCCAACCCTACAATGAGCAGTTCTTC.

This rearrangement joins TRBV7-9 to TRBJ1-6; D is unresolved. V was cut by 1 base and J by 8 bases, with 3 bases left in between. The V gene's germline CDR1 is SEHNR and CDR2 FQNEAQ (reference sequence). The CDR3 sequence is 12 residues long. The CDR3 nucleotides read TGTGCCAGCAGCTTAGGGGATTCACCCCTCCACTTT. Translated: CASSLGDSPLHF.

This chain uses TRBV24-1 with TRBJ2-4; D is unclear. This CDR3 is 14 amino acids long. V was trimmed by 4 bases and J by 8 bases, leaving 14 bases between them. Germline V gives CDR1 KGHDR, CDR2 SFDVKD. This CDR3 is CATSDPGHGDIQYF. The CDR3 DNA reads as TGTGCCACCAGTGACCCGGGCCACGGAGACATTCAGTACTTC.

The chain links TRBV27 to TRBJ2-7; 11 bases line up with TRBD1. Per germline, CDR1 MNHEY and CDR2 SMNVEV (reference sequence). J was trimmed by 6 bases and V by 7 bases; bases with no gene match: 5. This CDR3 is built from 13 residues. The CDR3 loop reads CASKRTGGFEQYF. CDR3 coding DNA: TGTGCCAGCAAACGGACAGGGGGCTTCGAGCAGTACTTC.

To note about this clonotype: One end of the junction fails to match germline, which may point to a read error. This chain uses TRBV11-1 with TRBJ2-5; D unclear. This CDR3 has 11 amino acids. In germline, CDR1 is SGHAT, CDR2 FQDESV (reference sequence). CDR3 coding DNA: TGTGCCAGCAGCTTAGAAGAGATCCAGTACTTC. Its protein product is CASSLEEIQYF.

The chain combines TRBV4-1 with TRBJ2-3; 8 bases map to TRBD1. Germline V gene sequence: CDR1 MGHRA, CDR2 YSYEKL. The CDR3 loop spans 20 amino acids. With V trimmed by 0 bases and J by 1 base, 15 bases remained unmatched. This chain's CDR3 is CASSQDRIARRGPRTDTQYF. Here the CDR3 DNA reads TGCGCCAGCAGCCAAGATAGAATAGCTCGCAGGGGGCCTCGCACAGATACGCAGTATTTT.